Listed below are T cell receptor beta chains from one sample, sequenced in a study of blood T cell repertoires in COVID-19. This table comes from immunoSEQ multiplex PCR, and its TCRdb copy is limited to in-frame clones, with some not included. The sample has 200,000 to 300,000 clones, roughly 88% seen once. The material sequenced was PBMCs or T cells enriched from blood (not recorded which). The receptor set was obtained from a woman aged 40 to 50 with acute COVID-19. CDR3s include the opening cysteine and the closing phenylalanine or tryptophan. Each record gives: J gene, D gene, V gene, clone size, CDR3 protein, CDR3 DNA. D genes are given only for firm matches. Only part of the rows carry a size: once, few, many, or a class if the clone is expanded.

TRBJ1-2,TRBD1,TRBV5-1,NA,CASSPGQGFVYGYTF,TGCGCCAGCAGCCCAGGACAGGGGTTTGTCTATGGCTACACCTTC
TRBJ2-1,NA,TRBV24-1,NA,CATSDPGDNEQFF,TGTGCCACCAGTGATCCCGGAGACAATGAGCAGTTCTTC
TRBJ1-2,TRBD1,TRBV9,NA,CASSVGGTGAFGYTF,TGTGCCAGCAGCGTAGGGGGGACAGGGGCATTCGGCTACACCTTC
TRBJ1-6,NA,TRBV28,NA,CASSFVGGTHNSPLHF,TGTGCCAGCAGTTTTGTGGGGGGTACCCATAATTCACCCCTCCACTTT
TRBJ1-6,NA,TRBV5-6,NA,CASSTGSYNSPLHF,TGTGCCAGCAGCACCGGCTCCTATAATTCACCCCTCCACTTT
TRBJ2-7,TRBD1,TRBV5-1,NA,CASSFGQGSYEQYF,TGCGCCAGCAGCTTTGGACAGGGATCCTACGAGCAGTACTTC
TRBJ2-5,TRBD2,TRBV9,NA,CASTSGSSGETQYF,TGTGCCAGCACTAGCGGGAGTTCCGGAGAGACCCAGTACTTC
TRBJ2-7,NA,TRBV7-8,NA,CASSFLTNLELYEQYF,TGTGCCAGCAGCTTTCTCACCAACCTTGAGTTATACGAGCAGTACTTC
TRBJ2-5,NA,TRBV30,NA,CALGGGETQYF,TGTGCCTTAGGGGGGGGTGAGACCCAGTACTTC
TRBJ2-1,TRBD2,TRBV10-3,few,CASGEGTPYYNEQFF,TGTGCCTCGGGGGAGGGGACCCCCTACTACAATGAGCAGTTCTTC
TRBJ2-2,TRBD2,TRBV11-2,NA,CASSLVLAGNTGELFF,TGTGCCAGCAGCTTAGTGCTAGCGGGAAACACCGGGGAGCTGTTTTTT
TRBJ2-1,TRBD1,TRBV14,NA,CASSPRTGKKHNEQFF,TGTGCCAGCAGCCCACGGACAGGGAAAAAGCACAATGAGCAGTTCTTC
TRBJ2-7,TRBD1,TRBV10-3,NA,CAIREKGDRDHEQYF,TGTGCCATCAGGGAAAAGGGGGACAGGGACCACGAGCAGTACTTC
TRBJ1-4,NA,TRBV6-5,NA,CATHNRDLREKLFF,TGTGCCACCCACAACAGGGATTTACGCGAAAAACTGTTTTTT
TRBJ1-2,NA,TRBV3-1/TRBV3-2,few,CASSQDQQIYYGYTF,TGTGCCAGCAGCCAAGATCAACAAATTTACTATGGCTACACCTTC
TRBJ2-1,NA,TRBV9,NA,CASSVEDLNNEQFF,TGTGCCAGCAGCGTAGAAGACTTGAACAATGAGCAGTTCTTC
TRBJ1-4,NA,TRBV5-6,NA,CASSLKGGAEKLFF,TGTGCCAGCAGCTTGAAGGGAGGGGCTGAAAAACTGTTTTTT
TRBJ2-7,NA,TRBV7-2,NA,CASSLGWGDGSYEQYF,TGTGCCAGCAGCTTAGGGTGGGGGGACGGCTCCTACGAGCAGTACTTC
TRBJ1-6,NA,TRBV3-1/TRBV3-2,NA,CASSHRGLYNSPLHF,TGTGCCAGCAGCCATCGGGGGTTGTATAATTCACCCCTCCACTTT
TRBJ2-1,TRBD2,TRBV3-1/TRBV3-2,NA,CASSQIGTSGNNEQFF,TGTGCCAGCAGCCAAATAGGGACTAGCGGGAACAATGAGCAGTTCTTC
TRBJ2-7,NA,TRBV11-2,NA,CASSLAGVSSYEQYF,TGTGCCAGCAGCTTGGCGGGCGTGAGCTCCTACGAGCAGTACTTC
TRBJ1-2,NA,TRBV28,NA,CASSPNVQTGGYTF,TGTGCCAGCAGTCCAAACGTCCAAACTGGTGGCTACACCTTC
TRBJ1-6,TRBD1,TRBV10-3,NA,CAISDRDRGVSNSPLHF,TGTGCCATCAGTGACCGGGACAGGGGTGTAAGTAATTCACCCCTCCACTTT
TRBJ1-1,NA,TRBV10-3,NA,CAISESVAQGGTEAFF,TGTGCCATCAGTGAATCCGTCGCTCAGGGCGGCACTGAAGCTTTCTTT
TRBJ1-2,NA,TRBV24-1,once,CATSDLNRSYGYTF,TGTGCCACCAGTGATTTGAACAGAAGCTATGGCTACACCTTC
TRBJ2-5,TRBD2,TRBV7-8,NA,CASSSGGGQETQYF,TGTGCCAGCAGCTCGGGAGGGGGGCAAGAGACCCAGTACTTC
TRBJ1-1,NA,TRBV24-1,NA,CATSVRASGRVPEAFF,TGTGCCACCAGTGTTAGGGCGTCGGGGAGGGTCCCTGAAGCTTTCTTT
TRBJ2-1,NA,TRBV2,NA,CASKSEAGEDRGEQFF,TGTGCCAGCAAATCAGAAGCGGGTGAGGATCGGGGTGAGCAGTTCTTC
TRBJ2-1,NA,TRBV7-7,NA,CASSLDSGTYNEQFF,TGTGCTAGCAGCTTAGATAGCGGTACCTACAATGAGCAGTTCTTC
TRBJ1-2,NA,TRBV6-5,once,CASSPTSGVPGYTF,TGTGCCAGCAGTCCTACATCGGGGGTCCCTGGCTACACCTTC
TRBJ2-2,NA,TRBV28,NA,CASSQGLSTGELFF,TGTGCCAGCAGTCAAGGACTCTCCACCGGGGAGCTGTTTTTT
TRBJ2-3,TRBD1,TRBV7-9,NA,CASSHGQGDTDTQYF,TGTGCCAGCAGCCACGGACAGGGCGACACAGATACGCAGTATTTT
TRBJ2-5,TRBD1,TRBV2,once,CASSEITGGPQETQYF,TGTGCCAGCAGTGAAATCACAGGGGGCCCGCAAGAGACCCAGTACTTC
TRBJ1-6,TRBD1,TRBV7-2,NA,CASSTRTGINSPLHF,TGTGCCAGCAGCACCCGGACAGGGATCAATTCACCCCTCCACTTT
TRBJ2-3,TRBD2,TRBV9,NA,CASTAGVGDTQYF,TGTGCCAGCACAGCGGGAGTGGGAGATACGCAGTATTTT
TRBJ1-5,NA,TRBV28,once,CASSLWALGPQPQHF,TGTGCCAGCAGTTTATGGGCGTTGGGGCCTCAGCCCCAGCATTTT